Below are 15 T cell receptor beta chains sequenced from a single sample in a study of T cell repertoires in cytomegalovirus infection. Which antigens these TCRs recognize remains unknown. TCRdb fed the reads into MiXCR, producing one record per CDR3 protein. Of nearly 700,000 distinct CDR3 sequences in the sample, roughly a third were seen once. Source: cultured PBMCs, taken from culture after CMV antigen stimulation. These receptors all stem from a human donor in good health (CMV status not recorded). Some clones in this sample may be carry-over from other donors' samples.

This clonotype was seen more than once but under ten times. The chain is built from TRBV27 and TRBJ1-6, with 7 bases lining up with TRBD1. The germline V gene has CDR1 MNHEY and CDR2 SMNVEV (reference sequence). The CDR3 has 14 amino acids. V was pared by 2 bases and J by 10 bases, with 5 bases of the junction left unmatched. CDR3 bases: TGTGCCAGCAGTTTAAACAGGGGAGGCTCACCCCTCCACTTT. It codes for CASSLNRGGSPLHF.

V gene TRBV7-2 combines with J gene TRBJ2-2; D unresolved. V was clipped by 3 bases and J by 2 bases, with 7 bases between them. Germline CDR1 SGHTA, CDR2 FQGNSA. CDR3 length: 14 amino acids. The CDR3 loop is CASSFQRNTGELFF. DNA for the CDR3: TGTGCCAGCAGCTTTCAGCGTAACACCGGGGAGCTGTTTTTT.

This clonotype was seen at least ten times. The gene calls are TRBV7-2 and TRBJ2-7; D remains ambiguous. Trimming pared 5 bases from V and 3 bases from J, leaving 5 bases between. Germline V gene data show CDR1 as SGHTA and CDR2 as FQGNSA. This CDR3 is 11 amino acids long. The chain's CDR3 is CASSLNYEQYF. CDR3 nucleotides: TGTGCCAGCAGCCTCAACTACGAGCAGTACTTC.

The genes are TRBV4-1 and TRBJ2-1; 10 positions agree with TRBD2. V dropped 0 bases and J dropped 2; count of bases not matched to a gene: 1. The CDR3 has 16 amino acids. Germline V gene data show CDR1 as MGHRA and CDR2 as YSYEKL. CDR3 sequence (DNA): TGCGCCAGCAGCCAAGAGGGGACTAGCGCCTACAATGAGCAGTTCTTC. This translates into CASSQEGTSAYNEQFF.

This clonotype appeared once. The CDR3 region is CASRRAASNQPQHF. The CDR3 nucleotides are TGTGCCAGCAGACGGGCGGCGAGCAATCAGCCCCAGCATTTT. V is TRBV6-2 or TRBV6-3 and J is TRBJ1-5, with D unresolved. Germline CDR1 MNHEY, CDR2 SVGEGT. The CDR3 is made up of 14 amino acids. V was trimmed by 6 bases and J by 1 base, leaving 10 bases between them.

The J gene is TRBJ2-7, the V gene TRBV6-2 or TRBV6-3; no clear D. Trimming took off 5 bases at V and 3 bases at J, with 14 bases between the two ends. This CDR3 is 14 amino acids long. Germline assignment: CDR1 MNHEY and CDR2 SVGEGT. CDR3 amino acids: CASSTFLRDYEQYF. The CDR3 coding sequence is TGTGCCAGCAGTACCTTTCTTCGAGACTACGAGCAGTACTTC.

V and J are TRBV27 and TRBJ1-5; no reliable D call. Germline-derived CDR1 and CDR2 are MNHEY and SMNVEV (reference sequence). Deletions cut 8 bases from V and 6 bases from J, with 8 bases between. This CDR3 is 11 amino acids long. The CDR3 spells CASGKVQPQHF. The DNA of the CDR3 is TGTGCCAGCGGTAAGGTTCAGCCCCAGCATTTT.

This clonotype was counted between two and nine times. V gene TRBV5-8 combines with J gene TRBJ1-2; TRBD1 is a possible D gene (6 bases). The length of the CDR3 is 18 residues. CDR1 is SGHTS and CDR2 is YDEGEE in the germline V gene. Trimming cost V 4 bases and J 8 bases, with 30 bases left between them. CDR3 protein: CASSVRRGVGGQAVGYTF. CDR3 DNA sequence: TGTGCCAGCAGCGTTAGACGTGGTGTGGGGGGCCAGGCTGTCGGCTACACCTTC.

The chain uses TRBV7-9 and TRBJ1-6; no clear D. Between the trimmed V and J ends, which lost 8 bases and 9 bases, there was a span of 20 bases. Germline-derived CDR1 and CDR2 are SEHNR and FQNEAQ (reference sequence). This CDR3 is 15 amino acids long. CDR3 loop: CASSPPEGPISPLHF. In nucleotides, the CDR3 is TGTGCCAGCTCCCCCCCGGAAGGGCCAATTTCACCCCTCCACTTT.

CDR3 loop: CSSGGRTSTDTQYF. CDR3 in DNA: TGCAGTAGCGGGGGCCGTACTAGCACAGATACGCAGTATTTT. V gene TRBV20-1 combines with J gene TRBJ2-3; 8 bases match TRBD2. This CDR3 is 14 amino acids long. CDR1 is DFQATT, CDR2 SNEGSKA, per germline (reference sequence). V lost 8 bases and J lost 0; bases outside the gene matches: 7.

This clonotype occurred a few times. This rearrangement joins TRBV6-1 to TRBJ2-5; D ambiguous. Germline V gives CDR1 MNHNS, CDR2 SASEGT. V dropped 1 base and J dropped 6 bases, with 6 bases sitting between them. This CDR3 is 12 amino acids long. CDR3 loop: CASSEDIQTQYF. The CDR3, as DNA: TGTGCCAGCAGTGAAGATATCCAGACCCAGTACTTC.

This chain links TRBV7-2 with TRBJ2-5, with 12 nucleotides matching TRBD2. The junction had 4 bases not matched to a gene; V was cut back by 7 bases and J by 4 bases. Germline CDR1 and CDR2: SGHTA and FQGNSA. The CDR3 is made up of 14 amino acids. The CDR3 here is CASTLAGGTETQYF. Here the CDR3 DNA reads TGTGCCAGCACCCTAGCGGGGGGGACAGAGACCCAGTACTTC.

This clonotype was picked up a small number of times. V gene TRBV6-1 combines with J gene TRBJ1-6; TRBD1 might be the D (6 bases). The length of the CDR3 is 16 residues. V lost 4 bases and J lost 9, with 19 bases in between. From germline, CDR1 is MNHNS and CDR2 SASEGT. The CDR3 region is CASSAHRVTKRSPLHF. The CDR3 DNA is TGTGCCAGCAGTGCTCACAGGGTAACAAAACGTTCACCCCTCCACTTT.

This clonotype was detected ten times or more. Here the CDR3 reads CASSLTESYEQYF. Written as DNA, the CDR3 is TGTGCCAGCAGCTTGACCGAGTCCTACGAGCAGTACTTC. This rearrangement joins TRBV7-2 to TRBJ2-7; no definite D call. In germline, CDR1 is SGHTA, CDR2 FQGNSA. Trimming removed 3 bases at V and 1 base at J, with 7 bases between. The CDR3 is 13 amino acids.

The gene calls are TRBV20-1 and TRBJ2-3; weak D call: TRBD2 (6 bases). From germline, CDR1 is DFQATT and CDR2 SNEGSKA (reference sequence). V shed 7 bases and J shed 3 bases, with 11 bases lying between them. CDR3 length: 12 residues. The CDR3 DNA follows: TGCAGTGGTGTGGGGAGGACAGATACGCAGTATTTT. Its translation is CSGVGRTDTQYF.